The 12 T cell receptor beta chains reported below all come from one sample, sequenced in a study of regulatory T cells in long-lasting Graves disease. HTBI primers from iRepertoire and Arm-PCR of CDR3 regions yielded the TCR beta libraries. Each CDR3 protein gets one entry after TCRdb re-called the multiplex PCR reads with MiXCR. Here the sample spans 400,000 or so distinct CDR3 sequences, roughly 20% being singletons. Time point specified: persistent/refractory GD, antithyroid drugs over 5 years with positive TRAb. Scientists built the TCR library using RNA that was extracted from PBMCs. Sample: peripheral blood mononuclear cells (PBMCs), taken when the disease was refractory, from a patient treated with antithyroid drugs. The receptors shown here come from a female donor with Graves disease.

In its sample, this clonotype was seen a few times. The chain links TRBV25-1 to TRBJ1-4; a possible D gene is TRBD1 (6 bases). Between the trimmed V and J ends, which lost 6 bases and 3 bases, there was a span of 14 bases. Germline V gene sequence: CDR1 MGHDK, CDR2 SYGVNS. This CDR3 is 15 amino acids long. The CDR3 here is CASSDWTEANEKLFF. The CDR3 bases are TGTGCCAGCAGCGATTGGACAGAAGCTAATGAAAAACTGTTTTTT.

A remark on this clonotype: This sequence may be a read error, since a much larger clone differs from it by one base. The J gene is TRBJ1-1, the V gene TRBV3-1, with TRBD1 matching over 9 bases. V lost 2 bases, J lost 0 bases, and 7 bases stayed unmatched. The CDR3 consists of 17 residues. Germline V gives CDR1 LGHDT, CDR2 YNNKEL (reference sequence). The CDR3 reads CASSQFPDRGVNTEAFF. Here the CDR3 DNA reads TGTGCCAGCAGCCAATTCCCGGACAGGGGAGTGAACACTGAAGCTTTCTTT.

This clonotype was detected ten times or more. V usage is TRBV2 and J usage is TRBJ2-1; the D gene is possibly TRBD2 (5 bases). The length of the CDR3 is 17 residues. V dropped 4 bases and J dropped 8 bases, with 24 bases sitting between them. Germline V gene sequence: CDR1 SNHLY, CDR2 FYNNEI. The CDR3 region is CASSASEVSRGSDEQFF. The DNA of the CDR3 is TGTGCCAGCAGTGCCTCGGAGGTCTCGCGAGGATCCGATGAGCAGTTCTTC.

The CDR3, as DNA: TGTGCCAGCGCCCCGGGGGTAGGGAACGAGCAGTACTTC. It codes for CASAPGVGNEQYF. The genes are TRBV7-3 and TRBJ2-7; D perhaps matches TRBD2 (6 bases). This CDR3 is 13 amino acids long. V was clipped by 8 bases and J by 5 bases, with 16 bases between them. Germline V CDR1 and CDR2: SGHTA, FQGTGA.

The CDR3 loop is CASSRDRSNYEQYF. In nucleotides, the CDR3 is TGCGCCAGCAGTCGGGACAGATCGAACTACGAGCAGTACTTC. V is TRBV4-1 and J is TRBJ2-7, with 7 bases matching TRBD1. CDR3 size: 14 residues. V shed 6 bases and J 3 bases; nucleotides not matched to a gene: 8. Germline-derived CDR1 and CDR2 are MGHRA and YSYEKL.

This rearrangement joins TRBV24-1 to TRBJ2-7; TRBD1 agrees at 8 bases. Per the germline V gene, CDR1 is KGHDR and CDR2 is SFDVKD. CDR3 length equals 12 residues. V dropped 9 bases and J dropped 6; count of bases not matched to a gene: 6. The CDR3 loop reads CATEDRDREQYF. The CDR3 region has the DNA TGTGCCACCGAGGACAGGGATCGCGAGCAGTACTTC.

This clonotype has ten or more counts. CDR3 in DNA: TGTGCTAGTGGTTTGGTAGGACTCGATGGCTACACCTTC. Encoded protein: CASGLVGLDGYTF. The chain employs TRBV12-5 and TRBJ1-2, with D uncertain. The CDR3 loop spans 13 amino acids. The germline V gene encodes CDR1 LGHNT and CDR2 FRNRAP. Trimming removed 0 bases at V and 6 bases at J, with 8 bases between.

This clonotype turned up a few times. The CDR3 protein is CATYDPERNTGELFF. The DNA of the CDR3 is TGTGCCACCTATGACCCCGAGAGGAACACCGGGGAGCTGTTTTTT. V usage is TRBV10-3 and J usage is TRBJ2-2, with no clear D. CDR3 length equals 15 residues. The germline V and J ends were trimmed by 10 bases and 1 base, with 16 bases remaining between them. Per the germline V gene, CDR1 is ENHRY and CDR2 is SYGVKD.

This clonotype was recorded at least ten times. This chain connects TRBV6-6 to TRBJ1-1; no firm D call. The CDR3 totals 13 residues. Germline lookup yields CDR1 MNHNY and CDR2 SVGAGI (reference sequence). Trimming took 0 bases from V and 7 from J, leaving 9 bases between them. The CDR3 spells CASSYSTKYEAFF. As DNA, the CDR3 is TGTGCCAGCAGTTACTCGACCAAGTATGAAGCTTTCTTT.

There are many counts of this clonotype. The genes are TRBV5-1 and TRBJ2-6; 10 bases match TRBD2. Germline V CDR1 and CDR2: SGHRS, YFSETQ. CDR3 length equals 17 residues. With 5 bases clipped from V and 4 bases from J, the junction kept 9 bases outside the gene matches. The CDR3: CASRRASGSDGANVLTF. The CDR3 DNA is TGCGCCAGCAGGCGTGCTAGCGGGAGTGACGGGGCCAACGTCCTGACTTTC.

This clonotype was seen more than once but under ten times. The genes are TRBV29-1 and TRBJ1-2; tentatively, D is TRBD1 (6 bases). Trimming shortened V by 4 bases and J by 7 bases, and 13 bases separated the two germline ends. CDR1 is SQVTM and CDR2 is ANQGSEA in the germline V gene. The CDR3 extends over 12 amino acids. CDR3 sequence (DNA): TGCAGCGTTGGACTGGGGGCAGGTGGCTACACCTTC. Its translation is CSVGLGAGGYTF.

This clonotype showed up just a few times. V gene TRBV27 combines with J gene TRBJ2-7, with TRBD2 as a possible D gene (6 bases). The CDR3 loop spans 18 amino acids. The V end was cut by 6 bases, the J end by 5 bases, with 29 bases between. Per the germline V gene, CDR1 is MNHEY and CDR2 is SMNVEV (reference sequence). CDR3 in DNA: TGTGCCAGCAGCAAACCTCGGGGAGGCACTGGGGGTCTCCACGAGCAGTACTTC. Residues: CASSKPRGGTGGLHEQYF.